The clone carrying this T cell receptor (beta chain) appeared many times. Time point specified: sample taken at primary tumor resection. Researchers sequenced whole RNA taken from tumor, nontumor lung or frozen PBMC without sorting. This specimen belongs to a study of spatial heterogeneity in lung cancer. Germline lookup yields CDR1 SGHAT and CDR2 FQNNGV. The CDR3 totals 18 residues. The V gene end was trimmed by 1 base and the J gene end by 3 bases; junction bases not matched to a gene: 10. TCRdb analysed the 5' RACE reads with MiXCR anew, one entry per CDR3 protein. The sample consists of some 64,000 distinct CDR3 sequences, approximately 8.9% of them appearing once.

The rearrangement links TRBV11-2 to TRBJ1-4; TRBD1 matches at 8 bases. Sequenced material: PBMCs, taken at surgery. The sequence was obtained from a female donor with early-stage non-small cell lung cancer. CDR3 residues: CASSLGWAGGRSNEKLFF. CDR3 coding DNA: TGTGCCAGCAGCTTAGGATGGGCAGGGGGCCGTTCTAATGAAAAACTGTTTTTT.